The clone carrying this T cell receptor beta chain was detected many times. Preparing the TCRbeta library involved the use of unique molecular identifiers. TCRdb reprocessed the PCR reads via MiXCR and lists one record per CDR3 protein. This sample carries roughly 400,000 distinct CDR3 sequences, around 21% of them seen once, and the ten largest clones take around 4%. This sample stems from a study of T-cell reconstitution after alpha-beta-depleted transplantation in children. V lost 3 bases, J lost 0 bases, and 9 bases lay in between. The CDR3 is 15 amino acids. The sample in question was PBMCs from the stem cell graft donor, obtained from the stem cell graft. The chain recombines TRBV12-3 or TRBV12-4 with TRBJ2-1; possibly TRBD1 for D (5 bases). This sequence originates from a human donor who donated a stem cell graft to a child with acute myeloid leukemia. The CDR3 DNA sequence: TGTGCCAGCAGTTTCCAGGGCAGCTCCTACAATGAGCAGTTCTTC. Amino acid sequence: CASSFQGSSYNEQFF.